The next 24 T cell receptor beta chains were all read from a single sample in a study of T cell responses to AZD1222 COVID-19 vaccine. The protocol was immunoSEQ multiplex PCR, while the TCRdb copy is restricted to in-frame clones and leaves out a portion. Here the sample spans more than 95,000 clones, 89% being singletons. Sequencing used peripheral blood, obtained 28 days after the second AZD1222 dose. The receptor source for this set is an adult who received the AZD1222 COVID-19 vaccine.

The V gene is TRBV7-3, the J gene TRBJ1-1; maybe TRBD1 (5 bases). Trimming took 0 bases from V and 0 from J, leaving 8 bases between them. The CDR3 runs 15 residues. The germline CDR1 and CDR2 sequences are SGHTA and FQGTGA. DNA of the CDR3: TGTGCCAGCAGCTTAACAGCGGGGGTGAACACTGAAGCTTTCTTT. Amino acid sequence: CASSLTAGVNTEAFF. Supplemented by reference TRBV7-3 and TRBJ1-1, the full variable domain reads GAGVSQTPSNKVTEKGKYVELRCDPISGHTALYWYRQSLGQGPEFLIYFQGTGAADDSGLPNDRFFAVRPEGSVSTLKIQRTERGDSAVYLCASSLTAGVNTEAFFGQGTRLTVV.

The chain couples TRBV19 to TRBJ2-7; D might be TRBD1 (6 bases). Trimming took 6 bases from V and 0 from J, leaving 9 bases between them. Germline CDR1 and CDR2: LNHDA and SQIVND (reference sequence). The CDR3 covers 13 residues. The DNA for the CDR3 is TGTGCCAGTAGCCGGGACAACTCCTACGAGCAGTACTTC. This gives the protein CASSRDNSYEQYF.

The chain uses TRBV6-5 and TRBJ2-3; weak D call: TRBD2 (6 bases). V was cut by 2 bases and J by 1 base, with 13 bases left in between. The CDR3 loop spans 16 amino acids. In germline, CDR1 is MNHEY, CDR2 SVGAGI. The CDR3 DNA follows: TGTGCCAGCAGTTACGTGAGGGCTAGCGGCACAGATACGCAGTATTTT. This gives the protein CASSYVRASGTDTQYF.

The CDR3 DNA reads as TGTGCCAGCAGTATTGGGACAGGGAAGACTGAAGCTTTCTTT. It specifies CASSIGTGKTEAFF. The chain joins TRBV6-6 to TRBJ1-1; 9 nucleotides line up with TRBD1. The CDR3 consists of 14 residues. Losses at the gene ends were 5 bases for V and 5 bases for J; bases not matched to a gene: 6. From germline, CDR1 is MNHNY and CDR2 SVGAGI (reference sequence).

The CDR3 DNA is TGTGCCAGCACCCTACAGGGGTACGAGCAGTACTTC. Translation gives CASTLQGYEQYF. The chain recombines TRBV28 with TRBJ2-7; TRBD1 aligns across 7 bases. Germline CDR1 and CDR2: MDHEN and SYDVKM. The CDR3 covers 12 residues. V dropped 7 bases and J dropped 4; count of bases not matched to a gene: 4.

The chain has TRBV15 and TRBJ1-6; tentative D call: TRBD1 (5 bases). CDR3 length equals 15 residues. Per the germline V gene, CDR1 is LNHNV and CDR2 is YYDKDF (reference sequence). V lost 0 bases and J lost 9, with 12 bases in between. As DNA, the CDR3 is TGTGCCACCAGCAGAGATCCCAGCGGGGGTTCACCCCTCCACTTT. Amino acids: CATSRDPSGGSPLHF.

In this sample, this clone turned up once. V and J are TRBV5-1 and TRBJ1-6; 8 positions agree with TRBD1. V lost 4 bases and J lost 2; bases outside the gene matches: 5. The CDR3 covers 16 residues. CDR1 SGHRS and CDR2 YFSETQ come from the germline V gene. The CDR3 protein is CASSPGQGTYNSPLHF. In DNA, the CDR3 is TGCGCCAGCAGCCCTGGACAGGGCACCTATAATTCACCCCTCCACTTT.

This sequence joins TRBV7-2 and TRBJ1-1; unclear D gene. The V gene's germline CDR1 is SGHTA and CDR2 FQGNSA. The CDR3 runs 13 residues. V lost 3 bases and J 4 bases, leaving 9 bases between the germline ends. CDR3 DNA sequence: TGTGCCAGCAGCTTGGGGTTCAGCACTGAAGCTTTCTTT. Translating it yields CASSLGFSTEAFF.

A note on this clone: Relative to the germline gene, one junction end is altered; a read error may explain this. The V gene is TRBV7-6, the J gene TRBJ1-4; the D gene is possibly TRBD1 (5 bases). Germline CDR1 is SGHVS and CDR2 is FNYEAQ. The CDR3 runs 15 residues. The CDR3 loop reads CASSLAGRVSEKLFF. CDR3 coding DNA: TGTGCCAGCAGCCTAGCCGGCAGGGTTAGTGAAAAACTGTTTTTT.

This chain links TRBV28 with TRBJ2-1, with TRBD2 matching over 11 bases. Germline V gene sequence: CDR1 MDHEN, CDR2 SYDVKM. V gave up 3 bases and J gave up 9 bases; unmatched junction bases: 7. The CDR3 is 15 amino acids. The CDR3 sequence is CASSFELAGAGEQFF. In DNA form, the CDR3 reads TGTGCCAGCAGTTTTGAACTAGCGGGAGCGGGTGAGCAGTTCTTC.

This clone has a single count. This chain links TRBV4-3 with TRBJ1-1, with D possibly matching TRBD1 (6 bases). CDR1 and CDR2 (germline): LGHNA, YSLEER. There are 18 residues in the CDR3. The ends were cut back, 2 bases at V and 0 bases at J, with 19 bases in the middle. DNA for the CDR3: TGCGCCAGCAGCCAAAACCGAGGGGGGATTCCCATGAACACTGAAGCTTTCTTT. This encodes CASSQNRGGIPMNTEAFF.

The J gene is TRBJ2-2, the V gene TRBV28; tentative D call: TRBD1 (5 bases). V was shortened by 2 bases and J by 4 bases, with 11 bases between the two germline ends. Germline V gives CDR1 MDHEN, CDR2 SYDVKM. The CDR3 totals 15 residues. The CDR3 sequence is CASSLLDIVTGELFF. The CDR3 region has the DNA TGTGCCAGCAGTTTACTGGACATCGTCACCGGGGAGCTGTTTTTT.

This rearrangement joins TRBV18 to TRBJ1-6, with 7 bases aligning to TRBD1. The junction had 6 bases not matched to a gene; V was cut back by 2 bases and J by 8 bases. This CDR3 is built from 15 residues. Germline-derived CDR1 and CDR2 are KGHSH and LQKENI. DNA of the CDR3: TGTGCCAGCTCACCAACAGGGGTTGGAGATTCACCCCTCCACTTT. Encoded protein: CASSPTGVGDSPLHF.

This clone came up a few times. The rearrangement links TRBV7-3 to TRBJ2-7, with TRBD2 matching over 7 bases. Germline V gives CDR1 SGHTA, CDR2 FQGTGA. V was clipped by 2 bases and J by 3 bases; unmatched bases: 10. The CDR3 is 16 amino acids. For the CDR3, the DNA is TGTGCCAGCAGCTTATCACGGGCGGGAGAGGACTACGAGCAGTACTTC. Protein product: CASSLSRAGEDYEQYF.

This clone appeared a few times. Additional DNA sequences in this sample encode the identical CDR3. The chain recombines TRBV7-9 with TRBJ1-5, with D maybe TRBD1 (6 bases). Germline CDR1 and CDR2: SEHNR and FQNEAQ (reference sequence). Trimming cost V 2 bases and J 4 bases, with 6 bases left between them. The CDR3 length is 13 residues. In DNA form, the CDR3 reads TGTGCCAGCAGCTTACAGGGGAATCAGCCCCAGCATTTT. Translated, it gives CASSLQGNQPQHF. The variable domain in full, completed from reference TRBV7-9 and TRBJ1-5, reads DTGVSQNPRHKITKRGQNVTFRCDPISEHNRLYWYRQTLGQGPEFLTYFQNEAQLEKSRLLSDRFSAERPKGSFSTLEIQRTEQGDSAMYLCASSLQGNQPQHFGDGTRLSIL.

The chain recombines TRBV27 with TRBJ1-1; TRBD1 agrees at 11 bases. In germline, CDR1 is MNHEY, CDR2 SMNVEV (reference sequence). The CDR3 runs to 14 residues. The trim removed 5 bases at V and 5 bases at J, leaving 4 bases unmatched. The chain's CDR3 is CASSVGTGGTEAFF. The CDR3 DNA follows: TGTGCCAGCAGTGTGGGGACAGGGGGAACTGAAGCTTTCTTT.

The chain carries TRBV4-2 and TRBJ2-6; perhaps TRBD2 as D (5 bases). Trimming took 3 bases from V and 0 from J, leaving 18 bases between them. The germline gives CDR1 LGHNA, CDR2 YNFKEQ. This CDR3 contains 19 residues. The CDR3 nucleotides are TGTGCCAGCAGCCAGGAGCGGATGGGCAGTATCTCTGGGGCCAACGTCCTGACTTTC. The encoded protein is CASSQERMGSISGANVLTF.

The chain is built from TRBV5-8 and TRBJ2-1; 8 bases agree with TRBD2. This CDR3 has 13 amino acids. Germline V lookup: CDR1 SGHTS, CDR2 YDEGEE. V gave up 7 bases and J gave up 8 bases; unmatched junction bases: 8. In nucleotides, the CDR3 is TGTGCCAGCCCCGGGACTAGTTCCCATGAGCAGTTCTTC. Translated, it gives CASPGTSSHEQFF.

This clone was observed once. The chain has TRBV10-3 and TRBJ1-1, with no clear D. V gave up 6 bases and J gave up 3 bases, with 8 bases separating them. CDR1 and CDR2 (germline): ENHRY, SYGVKD. The CDR3 extends over 12 amino acids. The CDR3 nucleotides are TGTGCCATCAGGGAAGAGTACACTGAAGCTTTCTTT. It codes for CAIREEYTEAFF.

The V and J genes are TRBV18 and TRBJ1-1, with 7 bases identical to TRBD1. CDR3 size: 12 residues. The germline gives CDR1 KGHSH, CDR2 LQKENI. V trimming: 6 bases; J trimming: 7 bases; junction bases outside the gene matches: 5. The CDR3 DNA reads as TGTGCCAGCTCTCCCGGACAGGTTGAAGCTTTCTTT. This codes for CASSPGQVEAFF.

This chain links TRBV24-1 with TRBJ2-1, with 11 bases that match TRBD2. The CDR3 consists of 14 residues. Looked up from germline, CDR1 is KGHDR and CDR2 is SFDVKD. V shed 9 bases and J 1 base; nucleotides not matched to a gene: 1. The CDR3 region has the DNA TGTGCCACCGGGACTAGCGGTTCCTACAATGAGCAGTTCTTC. It codes for CATGTSGSYNEQFF.

The chain recombines TRBV7-3 with TRBJ2-2, with 8 bases fitting TRBD1. Unmatched junction bases numbered 6, after V lost 5 bases and J lost 7 bases. Germline V gives CDR1 SGHTA, CDR2 FQGTGA. The CDR3 sequence is 14 residues long. CDR3 bases: TGTGCCAGCAGCCACAGGGGGAGAGACGGGGAGCTGTTTTTT. Protein: CASSHRGRDGELFF.

V usage is TRBV7-2 and J usage is TRBJ1-2; 8 bases line up with TRBD1. V was clipped by 0 bases and J by 4 bases; unmatched bases: 1. The CDR3 runs 14 residues. Germline CDR1 SGHTA, CDR2 FQGNSA. CDR3 nucleotide sequence: TGTGCCAGCAGCTTAGCGGGGACAGGCTATGGCTACACCTTC. Translated: CASSLAGTGYGYTF.

The genes are TRBV28 and TRBJ2-2; D perhaps matches TRBD1 (6 bases). CDR1 and CDR2 from the germline V gene are MDHEN and SYDVKM. CDR3 length: 14 residues. The ends were cut back, 6 bases at V and 2 bases at J, with 10 bases in the middle. The CDR3 is CASRRDINTGELFF. The CDR3 DNA reads TGTGCCAGCAGGAGGGACATCAACACCGGGGAGCTGTTTTTT.